This record covers a single T cell receptor beta chain. V lost 5 bases to trimming and J lost 2 bases, with 9 bases between them. Germline V gene sequence: CDR1 LNHDA, CDR2 SQIVND (reference sequence). There are 13 residues in the CDR3. Source study methods: Reference gene primer amplification yielded estimated nucleated cell counts. Produced via immunoSEQ multiplex PCR; TCRdb's table is partial and in-frame only. V, J and clone size are taken as reported in that table, and D and trimming were inferred from the DNA itself. The sample lists roughly 180,000 clones; about 85% were seen once. These data belong to a study of blood T cell repertoires in COVID-19. Across the whole study: Samples of COVID-19 (acute and convalescent) were obtained from the United States, Italy and Spain. PBMCs, B-cell-depleted T cells, or T cells were the source of the cDNA or gDNA that made up the material.

The V and J genes are TRBV19 and TRBJ2-5; D gene uncertain. The TCR originated in a woman aged 60-75 years with acute or convalescent COVID-19. The source material was peripheral blood. The CDR3 DNA is TGTGCCAGTAGTCGAGGCGTACAAGAGACCCAGTACTTC. It is translated as CASSRGVQETQYF. Filled out from reference TRBV19 and TRBJ2-5, the complete variable domain reads DGGITQSPKYLFRKEGQNVTLSCEQNLNHDAMYWYRQDPGQGLRLIYYSQIVNDFQKGDIAEGYSVSREKKESFPLTVTSAQKNPTAFYLCASSRGVQETQYFGPGTRLLVL.